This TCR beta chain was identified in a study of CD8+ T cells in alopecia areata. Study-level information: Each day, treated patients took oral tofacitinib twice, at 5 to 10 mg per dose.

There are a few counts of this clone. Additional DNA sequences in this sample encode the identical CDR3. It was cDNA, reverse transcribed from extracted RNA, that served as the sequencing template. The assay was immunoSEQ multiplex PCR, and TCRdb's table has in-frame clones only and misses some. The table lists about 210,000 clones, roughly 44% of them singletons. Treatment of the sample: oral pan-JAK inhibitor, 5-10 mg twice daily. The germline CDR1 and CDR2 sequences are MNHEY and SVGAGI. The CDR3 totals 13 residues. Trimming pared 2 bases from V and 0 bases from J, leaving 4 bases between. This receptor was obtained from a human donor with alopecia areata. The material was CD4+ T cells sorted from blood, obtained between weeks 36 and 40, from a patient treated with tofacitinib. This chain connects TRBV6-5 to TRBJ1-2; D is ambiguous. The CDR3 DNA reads TGTGCCAGCAGTTACGGGGCTAACTATGGCTACACCTTC. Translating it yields CASSYGANYGYTF.